The 2 T cell receptor beta chains presented below share a single source sample, sequenced in a study of molecular identifiers for immune sequencing clone quantification. TCRdb independently ran MiXCR on the PCR reads; one entry per CDR3 protein. The sample consists of around 480,000 distinct CDR3 sequences, roughly 24% of them appearing once. Sequencing used naive CD8+ T cells from blood, with Jurkat cell RNA spiked in. Subset denoted: FACS-sorted CD8+CD4-CCR7+CD45RA+ naive T cells. The receptors were gathered from a human donor in good health. Some libraries in this study had Jurkat cell RNA spiked in.

This clonotype has just a few counts. This chain uses TRBV30 with TRBJ2-7; D is tentatively TRBD1 or TRBD2 (5 bases each). Trimming left V 4 bases short and J 3 bases short, with 13 bases between. The CDR3 has 13 residues. Germline CDR1 and CDR2: GTSNPN and SVGIG (reference sequence). The CDR3 loop reads CAWTSAGSYEQYF. CDR3 DNA: TGTGCCTGGACCTCCGCAGGGAGCTACGAGCAGTACTTC.

Notes on this clonotype: Germline is not matched at one junction end, which may reflect a read error. The rearrangement joins TRBV12-3 or TRBV12-4 to TRBJ1-1, with a weak D call TRBD1 (5 bases). The CDR3 length is 12 residues. The CDR3 protein is CTSSQGVTEAFF. CDR3 nucleotides: TGTACCAGCAGCCAGGGCGTCACTGAAGCTTTCTTT.